These 2 T cell receptor beta chains were sequenced from one sample in a study of shared clonotypes between healthy human individuals. Sequencing was performed with immunoSEQ multiplex PCR; in TCRdb, only in-frame clones are kept and a portion is missing. Of 2 million to 3 million clones listed, around nine tenths were seen once; the top ten hold more than 0.12%. Sequenced input: naive CD4+ T cells sorted from blood. Documented subset: CD45RA+ positively selected. These receptors were obtained from a man in his late teens or twenties in good health.

The CDR3 loop is CASSLGPDRGGNTIYF. In DNA, the CDR3 is TGTGCCAGCAGCTTAGGCCCTGACAGGGGTGGAAACACCATATATTTT. The chain combines TRBV11-2 with TRBJ1-3; TRBD1 matches at 8 bases. J was trimmed by 3 bases and V by 1 base; bases with no gene match: 5. Germline CDR1 and CDR2: SGHAT and FQNNGV. This CDR3 region has 16 residues.

The V and J genes are TRBV27 and TRBJ2-7; 11 bases line up with TRBD2. V shed 6 bases and J 0 bases; nucleotides not matched to a gene: 7. Looked up from germline, CDR1 is MNHEY and CDR2 is SMNVEV (reference sequence). The CDR3 consists of 16 residues. For the CDR3, the DNA is TGTGCCAGCAGAAGACTAGCGGGATCGTTCTCCTACGAGCAGTACTTC. As protein: CASRRLAGSFSYEQYF.